These 18 T cell receptor beta chains were all obtained from the same sample, sequenced in a study of shared clonotypes between healthy human individuals. The protocol was immunoSEQ multiplex PCR, while the TCRdb copy is restricted to in-frame clones and leaves out a portion. The sample contains a few million clones, roughly 93% of which appear only once. Sequenced input: naive CD4+ T cells from PBMCs. Noted subset: CD45RA+ positively selected. The receptor source for this set is a young man in good health. Some clones in this sample may be carry-over from other donors' samples.

In this sample, this clone turned up once. This chain links TRBV5-8 with TRBJ1-5, with 10 bases matching TRBD1. V dropped 4 bases and J dropped 3; count of bases not matched to a gene: 7. Germline V gene lookup returns CDR1 SGHTS and CDR2 YDEGEE. The CDR3 runs 16 residues. For the CDR3, the DNA is TGTGCCAGCAGCAAGACAGGGGGCACCTCCAATCAGCCCCAGCATTTT. Translating gives CASSKTGGTSNQPQHF.

This clone was detected only once. This chain connects TRBV5-1 to TRBJ2-1, with 7 bases matching TRBD2. CDR3 size: 15 residues. With V trimmed by 4 bases and J by 4 bases, 8 bases remained unmatched. Germline lookup yields CDR1 SGHRS and CDR2 YFSETQ. The CDR3 sequence: CASSPAAGQYNEQFF. CDR3 nucleotide sequence: TGCGCCAGCAGCCCAGCAGCGGGGCAATACAATGAGCAGTTCTTC.

V gene TRBV5-1 combines with J gene TRBJ2-7; TRBD1 matches 11 bases. Germline V CDR1 and CDR2: SGHRS, YFSETQ. The CDR3 runs to 15 residues. The ends lost 4 bases at V and 5 bases at J; junction bases unmatched: 8. CDR3 sequence: CASSPGQGVTNEQYF. The CDR3 DNA reads as TGCGCCAGCAGCCCGGGACAGGGGGTGACGAACGAGCAGTACTTC.

This rearrangement joins TRBV18 to TRBJ2-1, with D possibly matching TRBD2 (5 bases). Deletions cut 5 bases from V and 10 bases from J, with 15 bases between. Germline assignment: CDR1 KGHSH and CDR2 LQKENI. This CDR3 has 13 amino acids. Here the CDR3 reads CASSSFPGSEQFF. As DNA, the CDR3 is TGTGCCAGCTCATCCTTCCCGGGGAGCGAGCAGTTCTTC.

The chain carries TRBV10-3 and TRBJ1-1; D perhaps matches TRBD1 (5 bases). Trimming removed 3 bases at V and 1 base at J, with 15 bases between. The CDR3 loop spans 16 amino acids. Germline V gene sequence: CDR1 ENHRY, CDR2 SYGVKD. CDR3 sequence (DNA): TGTGCCATCAGTGATTGGGGCAGCCGCCCGAACACTGAAGCTTTCTTT. It yields the protein CAISDWGSRPNTEAFF.

The rearrangement joins TRBV19 to TRBJ2-5, with D unclear. The V gene's germline CDR1 is LNHDA and CDR2 SQIVND (reference sequence). The ends were cut back, 2 bases at V and 5 bases at J, with 6 bases in the middle. The CDR3 spans 12 residues. As DNA, the CDR3 is TGTGCCAGTAGTATACACCGGGAGACCCAGTACTTC. Its protein is CASSIHRETQYF.

The gene calls are TRBV6-5 and TRBJ2-1; the D gene is possibly TRBD2 (5 bases). CDR3 length: 16 residues. The germline gives CDR1 MNHEY, CDR2 SVGAGI. V gave up 6 bases and J gave up 3 bases, with 18 bases separating them. The CDR3 DNA sequence: TGTGCCAGCAGGTACACGGACTGGCCTAACTACAATGAGCAGTTCTTC. Amino acids: CASRYTDWPNYNEQFF.

The chain links TRBV5-1 to TRBJ2-7; tentatively, D is TRBD2 (7 bases). CDR3 length equals 16 residues. Trimming pared 0 bases from V and 5 bases from J, leaving 18 bases between. Germline CDR1 SGHRS, CDR2 YFSETQ. The CDR3 protein is CASSLVSGGAFNEQYF. CDR3 nucleotides: TGCGCCAGCAGCTTGGTTTCGGGGGGCGCTTTCAACGAGCAGTACTTC. Full variable domain (rest looked up from reference TRBV5-1 and TRBJ2-7): KAGVTQTPRYLIKTRGQQVTLSCSPISGHRSVSWYQQTPGQGLQFLFEYFSETQRNKGNFPGRFSGRQFSNSRSEMNVSTLELGDSALYLCASSLVSGGAFNEQYFGPGTRLTVT.

This chain uses TRBV29-1 with TRBJ1-5; 7 nucleotides agree with TRBD1. This CDR3 is 12 amino acids long. The V and J ends lost 7 bases and 5 bases, in that order; junction bases with no gene match: 5. CDR1 SQVTM and CDR2 ANQGSEA come from the germline V gene. The CDR3 coding sequence is TGCAGCGCCCGGACAGGACATCAGCCCCAGCATTTT. Protein: CSARTGHQPQHF.

The chain recombines TRBV5-1 with TRBJ1-1, with D perhaps matching TRBD1 (5 bases). Trimming left V 3 bases short and J 1 base short, with 10 bases between. There are 14 residues in the CDR3. CDR1 and CDR2 from the germline V gene are SGHRS and YFSETQ. The CDR3 bases are TGCGCCAGCAGCTCGGCAGGGCGGAACACTGAAGCTTTCTTT. It translates to CASSSAGRNTEAFF.

Notes on this clone: The sample carries other DNA sequences with the same CDR3. The rearrangement links TRBV10-3 to TRBJ2-7, with a weak D call TRBD2 (6 bases). CDR1 ENHRY and CDR2 SYGVKD come from the germline V gene. The CDR3 length is 14 residues. V was shortened by 0 bases and J by 3 bases, with 9 bases between the two germline ends. As DNA, the CDR3 is TGTGCCATCAGTGAGTCGGGGCGGGGCTACGAGCAGTACTTC. It translates to CAISESGRGYEQYF.

Remarks on this clone: Other nucleotide sequences from this sample produce the same CDR3. This chain joins TRBV5-1 and TRBJ2-1; TRBD2 matches at 9 bases. V was pared by 2 bases and J by 3 bases, with 3 bases of the junction left unmatched. This CDR3 spans 15 amino acids. Looked up from germline, CDR1 is SGHRS and CDR2 is YFSETQ. This CDR3 is CASSFLAGSYNEQFF. DNA for the CDR3: TGCGCCAGCAGCTTTCTAGCGGGAAGCTACAATGAGCAGTTCTTC.

This clone appeared once. The CDR3 DNA sequence: TGTGCCAGCAGGACTTGGACCGGGGCTGTGAGTTTGGAAGCTTTCTTT. Amino acid sequence: CASRTWTGAVSLEAFF. This sequence joins TRBV27 and TRBJ1-1; a weak D match, TRBD1 (5 bases). Germline CDR1 is MNHEY and CDR2 is SMNVEV (reference sequence). V was clipped by 6 bases and J by 8 bases, with 25 bases between them. This CDR3 contains 16 residues.

Only one count was recorded for this clone. The V gene is TRBV5-1, the J gene TRBJ2-1, with a possible D match to TRBD2 (5 bases). The V gene's germline CDR1 is SGHRS and CDR2 YFSETQ. V dropped 3 bases and J dropped 13 bases, with 11 bases sitting between them. The CDR3 is 11 amino acids. The CDR3 DNA follows: TGCGCCAGCAGCTCTCGGGGTAACCAGTTCTTC. Amino acid sequence: CASSSRGNQFF.

The chain recombines TRBV6-6 with TRBJ2-7; 9 nucleotides match TRBD2. The CDR3 runs 15 residues. Trimming removed 5 bases from V and 1 base from J; junction bases left unmatched: 6. Germline CDR1 reads MNHNY; CDR2 reads SVGAGI (reference sequence). The CDR3, as DNA: TGTGCCAGCAGTCCCCTAGCGGGGCTATCCTACGAGCAGTACTTC. This translates into CASSPLAGLSYEQYF.

The rearrangement joins TRBV28 to TRBJ1-2; 7 bases map to TRBD1. CDR1 MDHEN and CDR2 SYDVKM come from the germline V gene. The CDR3 consists of 15 residues. The junction had 11 bases not matched to a gene; V was cut back by 5 bases and J by 5 bases. CDR3 sequence: CASSKTGTASYGYTF. The CDR3 nucleotides read TGTGCCAGCAGTAAAACCGGGACAGCGAGTTATGGCTACACCTTC.

Details on this clone: This sample also contains other DNA sequences that code for the same CDR3. The genes are TRBV18 and TRBJ1-4; a weak D match, TRBD1 (5 bases). Trimming left V 6 bases short and J 4 bases short, with 12 bases between. This CDR3 has 14 amino acids. CDR1 is KGHSH and CDR2 is LQKENI in the germline V gene. CDR3 sequence reads: CASSPRGGNEKLFF. The CDR3 DNA reads as TGTGCCAGCTCCCCCCGGGGGGGTAATGAAAAACTGTTTTTT. Looking up the rest from reference TRBV18 and TRBJ1-4 gives the full variable domain: NAGVMQNPRHLVRRRGQEARLRCSPMKGHSHVYWYRQLPEEGLKFMVYLQKENIIDESGMPKERFSAEFPKEGPSILRIQQVVRGDSAAYFCASSPRGGNEKLFFGSGTQLSVL.

The chain is built from TRBV7-9 and TRBJ1-5; 9 bases are a match to TRBD1. Germline V gene lookup returns CDR1 SEHNR and CDR2 FQNEAQ (reference sequence). The V gene end was trimmed by 1 base and the J gene end by 6 bases; junction bases not matched to a gene: 7. The CDR3 loop spans 16 amino acids. CDR3 nucleotides: TGTGCCAGCAGCTTAGGAGCGGGACAGGGAAGTCAGCCCCAGCATTTT. This translates into CASSLGAGQGSQPQHF.